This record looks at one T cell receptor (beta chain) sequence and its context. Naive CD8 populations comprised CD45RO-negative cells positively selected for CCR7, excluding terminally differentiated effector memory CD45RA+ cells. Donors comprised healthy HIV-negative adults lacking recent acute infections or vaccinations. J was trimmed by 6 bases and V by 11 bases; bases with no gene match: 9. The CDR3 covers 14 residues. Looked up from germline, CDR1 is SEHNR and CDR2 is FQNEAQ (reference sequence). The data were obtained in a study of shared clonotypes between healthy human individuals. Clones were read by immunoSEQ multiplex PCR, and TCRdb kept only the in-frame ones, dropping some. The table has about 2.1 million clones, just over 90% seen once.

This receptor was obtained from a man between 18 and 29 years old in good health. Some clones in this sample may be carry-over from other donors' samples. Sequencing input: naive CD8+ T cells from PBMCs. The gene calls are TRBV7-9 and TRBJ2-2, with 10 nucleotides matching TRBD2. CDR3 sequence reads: CAGSSGSLSGELFF. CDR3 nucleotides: TGTGCCGGATCTAGCGGGAGTTTGTCCGGGGAGCTGTTTTTT.